The next 32 T cell receptor beta chains were all read from a single sample in a study of shared clonotypes between healthy human individuals. The data were produced by immunoSEQ multiplex PCR, yet TCRdb's version contains in-frame clones alone and is incomplete. This table has roughly 1.4 million clones, about 98.5% appearing once. Sequenced sample: naive CD4+ T cells sorted from blood. Subset of the sample: CD45RA+ positively selected. The receptors were sampled from a young man in good health.

This chain links TRBV5-8 with TRBJ2-2; D is uncertain. From germline, CDR1 is SGHTS and CDR2 YDEGEE. CDR3 size: 15 residues. V lost 6 bases, J lost 0 bases, and 12 bases lay in between. DNA of the CDR3: TGTGCCAGCACCCTGGTGATAGCGAACACCGGGGAGCTGTTTTTT. This codes for CASTLVIANTGELFF.

The chain combines TRBV4-3 with TRBJ2-1; 10 bases map to TRBD2. With 3 bases clipped from V and 6 bases from J, the junction kept 2 bases outside the gene matches. This CDR3 region has 14 residues. Germline-derived CDR1 and CDR2 are LGHNA and YSLEER. The CDR3 reads CASSHRTSGNEQFF. The DNA of the CDR3 is TGCGCCAGCAGCCACCGGACTAGCGGCAATGAGCAGTTCTTC.

The chain uses TRBV19 and TRBJ2-2, with D hard to call. There are 14 residues in the CDR3. CDR1 and CDR2 (germline): LNHDA, SQIVND (reference sequence). Trimming took 3 bases from V and 5 from J, leaving 10 bases between them. CDR3: CASSMIERTGELFF. The CDR3 DNA sequence: TGTGCCAGTAGTATGATCGAGAGAACCGGGGAGCTGTTTTTT. Together with reference TRBV19 and TRBJ2-2, the CDR3 gives the full variable domain: DGGITQSPKYLFRKEGQNVTLSCEQNLNHDAMYWYRQDPGQGLRLIYYSQIVNDFQKGDIAEGYSVSREKKESFPLTVTSAQKNPTAFYLCASSMIERTGELFFGEGSRLTVL.

This chain links TRBV27 with TRBJ2-7; TRBD2 agrees at 10 bases. V lost 6 bases, J lost 2 bases, and 4 bases stayed unmatched. This CDR3 has 14 residues. The germline V gene encodes CDR1 MNHEY and CDR2 SMNVEV (reference sequence). CDR3 sequence (DNA): TGTGCCAGCAGGGTAGCGGGAGGCCCCTACGAGCAGTACTTC. As protein: CASRVAGGPYEQYF.

V gene TRBV6-4 combines with J gene TRBJ2-5; TRBD1 matches 7 bases. The germline V gene has CDR1 MRHNA and CDR2 SNTAGT. The CDR3 is made up of 13 amino acids. Trimming removed 5 bases from V and 4 bases from J; junction bases left unmatched: 4. CDR3 residues: CASSPTGRETQYF. DNA of the CDR3: TGTGCCAGCAGTCCGACAGGGAGAGAGACCCAGTACTTC.

The chain links TRBV19 to TRBJ1-3; no firm D call. Per germline, CDR1 LNHDA and CDR2 SQIVND (reference sequence). The CDR3 is 16 amino acids. Trimming pared 7 bases from V and 4 bases from J, leaving 20 bases between. DNA for the CDR3: TGTGCCAGTACCCCATCAGGCGGTACTCTCGGAAACACCATATATTTT. Its translation: CASTPSGGTLGNTIYF.

A single count supports this clone. The sample holds other DNA sequences that translate to the same CDR3. V gene TRBV20-1 combines with J gene TRBJ2-7; D is undetermined. The CDR3 has 10 amino acids. Germline V gives CDR1 DFQATT, CDR2 SNEGSKA (reference sequence). Trimming pared 5 bases from V and 3 bases from J, leaving 5 bases between. This chain's CDR3 is CSAFFYEQYF. The CDR3, as DNA: TGCAGTGCTTTCTTCTACGAGCAGTACTTC.

V usage is TRBV15 and J usage is TRBJ2-5; D unclear. The length of the CDR3 is 13 residues. Trimming pared 0 bases from V and 4 bases from J, leaving 6 bases between. The germline V gene encodes CDR1 LNHNV and CDR2 YYDKDF (reference sequence). The CDR3 loop is CATSRDERETQYF. CDR3 coding DNA: TGTGCCACCAGCAGAGATGAGAGAGAGACCCAGTACTTC.

V gene TRBV5-1 combines with J gene TRBJ2-7, with 7 bases lining up with TRBD2. CDR1 is SGHRS and CDR2 is YFSETQ in the germline V gene. V lost 0 bases, J lost 5 bases, and 5 bases stayed unmatched. CDR3 length equals 14 residues. The CDR3 bases are TGCGCCAGCAGCTTGGCCGGGGGGAGCGACGAGCAGTACTTC. Amino acids: CASSLAGGSDEQYF. The whole variable domain, remainder taken from reference TRBV5-1 and TRBJ2-7, is KAGVTQTPRYLIKTRGQQVTLSCSPISGHRSVSWYQQTPGQGLQFLFEYFSETQRNKGNFPGRFSGRQFSNSRSEMNVSTLELGDSALYLCASSLAGGSDEQYFGPGTRLTVT.

V usage is TRBV7-8 and J usage is TRBJ2-3, with D perhaps assigned TRBD1 or TRBD2 (5 bases each). Germline values: CDR1 SGHVS, CDR2 FQNEAQ. V lost 2 bases to trimming and J lost 1 base, with 13 bases between them. CDR3 size: 16 residues. Here the CDR3 reads CASSLNPGLRTDTQYF. For the CDR3, the DNA is TGTGCCAGCAGCTTAAATCCGGGGCTGCGCACAGATACGCAGTATTTT. The full variable domain, with the rest looked up from reference TRBV7-8 and TRBJ2-3, is GAGVSQSPRYKVAKRGQDVALRCDPISGHVSLFWYQQALGQGPEFLTYFQNEAQLDKSGLPSDRFFAERPEGSVSTLKIQRTQQEDSAVYLCASSLNPGLRTDTQYFGPGTRLTVL.

V usage is TRBV6-5 and J usage is TRBJ1-4; weak D call: TRBD1 (5 bases). This CDR3 contains 12 residues. Germline V gene data show CDR1 as MNHEY and CDR2 as SVGAGI. V was pared by 9 bases and J by 8 bases, with 13 bases between. The DNA for the CDR3 is TGTGCCAGTAGGGGCCCTTTCGAAAAACTGTTTTTT. As protein: CASRGPFEKLFF.

The CDR3 is CASTLGLGGETQYF. Written as DNA, the CDR3 is TGTGCCAGCACGCTAGGGCTAGGGGGGGAGACCCAGTACTTC. The rearrangement uses TRBV9 and TRBJ2-5; D assignment may be TRBD1 or TRBD2 (6 bases each). V lost 6 bases, J lost 5 bases, and 17 bases lay in between. The CDR3 runs to 14 residues. Germline loops: CDR1 SGDLS, CDR2 YYNGEE.

This clone was seen a few times. This sequence joins TRBV5-1 and TRBJ2-7, with 15 bases aligning to TRBD2. CDR1 SGHRS and CDR2 YFSETQ come from the germline V gene. This CDR3 has 19 amino acids. Germline trimming cut 0 bases from V and 4 bases from J; bases unmatched to any gene: 11. CDR3 DNA sequence: TGCGCCAGCAGCTTGGTGTCCGGACTAGCGGGAGGGCCTTTATACGAGCAGTACTTC. Its translation is CASSLVSGLAGGPLYEQYF. Complete variable domain (other parts from reference TRBV5-1 and TRBJ2-7): KAGVTQTPRYLIKTRGQQVTLSCSPISGHRSVSWYQQTPGQGLQFLFEYFSETQRNKGNFPGRFSGRQFSNSRSEMNVSTLELGDSALYLCASSLVSGLAGGPLYEQYFGPGTRLTVT.

This rearrangement joins TRBV30 to TRBJ2-2; 9 bases map to TRBD1. The germline gives CDR1 GTSNPN, CDR2 SVGIG (reference sequence). The CDR3 extends over 14 amino acids. Trimming at V came to 7 bases and at J to 5 bases, leaving 8 bases not matched to a gene. DNA for the CDR3: TGTGCCTTACACCGGACAGGGGTGACCGGGGAGCTGTTTTTT. As protein: CALHRTGVTGELFF.

J is TRBJ2-5 and V is TRBV28, with a weak D call TRBD2 (5 bases). This CDR3 is 13 amino acids long. Germline loops: CDR1 MDHEN, CDR2 SYDVKM. In nucleotides, the CDR3 is TGTGCAACCTCTTTAGCGTTTGAAGAGACCCAGTACTTC. As protein: CATSLAFEETQYF.

The V gene is TRBV28, the J gene TRBJ2-1; 11 bases align to TRBD2. The CDR3 loop spans 17 amino acids. V trimming: 4 bases; J trimming: 4 bases; junction bases outside the gene matches: 9. Per the germline V gene, CDR1 is MDHEN and CDR2 is SYDVKM. The CDR3 sequence is CASSSSAGTSGYNEQFF. The CDR3 coding sequence is TGTGCCAGCAGTTCATCAGCGGGGACTAGCGGATACAATGAGCAGTTCTTC.

The rearrangement joins TRBV5-5 to TRBJ1-5; 7 bases fit TRBD1. The CDR3 is 15 amino acids. CDR1 is SGHKS and CDR2 is YYEKEE in the germline V gene (reference sequence). With 7 bases clipped from V and 7 bases from J, the junction kept 14 bases outside the gene matches. CDR3 loop: CASGPGVQGPQPQHF. The CDR3, as DNA: TGTGCCAGCGGGCCGGGGGTACAGGGGCCGCAGCCCCAGCATTTT.

The chain joins TRBV30 to TRBJ2-5, with D unclear. This CDR3 has 13 residues. Germline CDR1 GTSNPN, CDR2 SVGIG (reference sequence). V lost 2 bases and J lost 3, with 10 bases in between. CDR3 sequence reads: CAWSLSLKETQYF. The DNA for the CDR3 is TGTGCCTGGAGTCTGTCATTAAAAGAGACCCAGTACTTC.

V is TRBV5-4 and J is TRBJ2-1; 8 bases match TRBD1. Germline CDR1 is SGHNT and CDR2 is YYREEE (reference sequence). With V trimmed by 3 bases and J by 3 bases, 5 bases remained unmatched. The CDR3 contains 15 residues. This CDR3 is CASSYRDRSYNEQFF. CDR3 in DNA: TGTGCCAGCAGCTACCGGGACAGGAGCTACAATGAGCAGTTCTTC.

The chain combines TRBV11-2 with TRBJ2-5; 7 bases map to TRBD2. With V trimmed by 3 bases and J by 3 bases, 7 bases remained unmatched. The CDR3 covers 15 residues. Looked up from germline, CDR1 is SGHAT and CDR2 is FQNNGV. The DNA for the CDR3 is TGTGCCAGCAGCTTTACCAGCGGGGACGAAGAGACCCAGTACTTC. Translating gives CASSFTSGDEETQYF.

The chain combines TRBV15 with TRBJ2-3, with D perhaps matching TRBD1 (6 bases). The CDR3 has 14 residues. Germline CDR1 reads LNHNV; CDR2 reads YYDKDF (reference sequence). V was pared by 4 bases and J by 8 bases, with 16 bases between. CDR3 nucleotides: TGTGCCACCAGCACCAGACAGGTCCCCGGTACGCAGTATTTT. This gives the protein CATSTRQVPGTQYF.

Concerning this clone itself: Other DNA sequences in the same sample also yield this CDR3. The chain employs TRBV18 and TRBJ1-2; D unclear. CDR1 and CDR2 (germline): KGHSH, LQKENI. The V end lost 3 bases, the J end lost 2 bases, and 7 bases lay between the germline ends. The CDR3 is 13 amino acids. The CDR3 DNA follows: TGTGCCAGCTCACCGGAGGAGAACTATGGCTACACCTTC. This gives the protein CASSPEENYGYTF.

V is TRBV10-3 and J is TRBJ1-2, with D maybe TRBD1 (6 bases). Germline CDR1 and CDR2: ENHRY and SYGVKD. Trimming pared 0 bases from V and 4 bases from J, leaving 9 bases between. The CDR3 loop spans 14 amino acids. The CDR3 reads CAISESDSLYGYTF. The CDR3 DNA is TGTGCCATCAGTGAGTCGGACAGCCTCTATGGCTACACCTTC.

The chain couples TRBV2 to TRBJ2-5; no firm D call. The CDR3 runs to 13 residues. The V and J ends lost 6 bases and 2 bases respectively, with 10 bases between them. The germline CDR1 and CDR2 sequences are SNHLY and FYNNEI. The CDR3 protein is CASRRSLQETQYF. DNA for the CDR3: TGTGCCAGCAGGAGGTCCCTTCAAGAGACCCAGTACTTC. Full variable domain (missing parts from reference TRBV2 and TRBJ2-5): EPEVTQTPSHQVTQMGQEVILRCVPISNHLYFYWYRQILGQKVEFLVSFYNNEISEKSEIFDDQFSVERPDGSNFTLKIRSTKLEDSAMYFCASRRSLQETQYFGPGTRLLVL.

The J gene is TRBJ2-3, the V gene TRBV10-3; D unresolved. Germline lookup yields CDR1 ENHRY and CDR2 SYGVKD. V lost 4 bases to trimming and J lost 6 bases, with 5 bases between them. This CDR3 has 11 amino acids. CDR3 amino acids: CAISGRDTQYF. CDR3 DNA: TGTGCCATCAGTGGCAGGGATACGCAGTATTTT.

V usage is TRBV5-1 and J usage is TRBJ1-2; D is unresolved. The CDR3 spans 15 residues. CDR1 is SGHRS and CDR2 is YFSETQ in the germline V gene. Trimming left V 0 bases short and J 4 bases short, with 13 bases between. In DNA, the CDR3 is TGCGCCAGCAGCTTGGGATTGACCTGGGGCTATGGCTACACCTTC. Amino acids: CASSLGLTWGYGYTF.

Comments on this clone: Within the sample, other DNA sequences also encode this same CDR3. This sequence joins TRBV2 and TRBJ2-7; 11 nucleotides align to TRBD1. The CDR3 contains 14 residues. The V segment lost 6 bases and the J segment 2 bases; nucleotides outside the gene matches: 3. Germline CDR1 SNHLY, CDR2 FYNNEI. CDR3 sequence: CASSPGQGAYEQYF. The CDR3 bases are TGTGCCAGCAGCCCGGGACAGGGGGCCTACGAGCAGTACTTC. The full variable domain, rest sourced from reference TRBV2 and TRBJ2-7, is EPEVTQTPSHQVTQMGQEVILRCVPISNHLYFYWYRQILGQKVEFLVSFYNNEISEKSEIFDDQFSVERPDGSNFTLKIRSTKLEDSAMYFCASSPGQGAYEQYFGPGTRLTVT.

The chain combines TRBV2 with TRBJ2-1, with D possibly being TRBD2 (6 bases). Germline lookup yields CDR1 SNHLY and CDR2 FYNNEI. V was clipped by 3 bases and J by 9 bases, with 12 bases between them. CDR3 length: 13 residues. The CDR3 coding sequence is TGTGCCAGCAGTGAGTTCGCGGGACCTGAGCAGTTCTTC. It is translated as CASSEFAGPEQFF.

The CDR3 reads CASSPRVRGVSDEQYF. In DNA, the CDR3 is TGTGCCAGCAGCCCCCGGGTGAGAGGGGTGTCGGACGAGCAGTACTTC. The chain couples TRBV7-9 to TRBJ2-7, with D perhaps TRBD1 or TRBD2 (5 bases each). Germline values: CDR1 SEHNR, CDR2 FQNEAQ (reference sequence). Between the trimmed V and J ends, which lost 5 bases and 5 bases, there was a span of 22 bases. The CDR3 has 16 amino acids.

The rearrangement uses TRBV27 and TRBJ2-7, with 7 bases that match TRBD1. In germline, CDR1 is MNHEY, CDR2 SMNVEV (reference sequence). Losses at the gene ends were 5 bases for V and 2 bases for J; bases not matched to a gene: 12. CDR3 length: 16 residues. Here the CDR3 reads CASSTGAGRGPYEQYF. The CDR3 coding sequence is TGTGCCAGCAGTACAGGGGCCGGTCGTGGGCCCTACGAGCAGTACTTC.

The rearrangement uses TRBV10-3 and TRBJ2-3; 7 nucleotides match TRBD2. V dropped 7 bases and J dropped 4; count of bases not matched to a gene: 11. The CDR3 extends over 15 amino acids. In germline, CDR1 is ENHRY, CDR2 SYGVKD. CDR3 nucleotide sequence: TGTGCCATCAAACCCAGCGGGACTGAGGCAGATACGCAGTATTTT. This translates into CAIKPSGTEADTQYF.

The chain recombines TRBV4-1 with TRBJ2-4; D is possibly TRBD2 (6 bases). V was pared by 10 bases and J by 1 base, with 11 bases between. The V gene's germline CDR1 is MGHRA and CDR2 YSYEKL. The CDR3 spans 13 residues. The CDR3 protein is CATGTAAKNIQYF. In DNA form, the CDR3 reads TGCGCCACTGGGACTGCGGCCAAAAACATTCAGTACTTC.